One TCR beta chain is described in this entry. The sample belongs to a study of T cell responses to AZD1222 COVID-19 vaccine. The CDR3 runs to 16 residues. Trimming took off 0 bases at V and 9 bases at J, with 18 bases between the two ends. The germline CDR1 and CDR2 sequences are LGHDT and YNNKEL (reference sequence). TCRdb's table, derived via immunoSEQ multiplex PCR, lists solely in-frame clones and lacks some. The sample carries tens of thousands of clones, 80% to 95% recorded once. The V call is TRBV3-1 (or the pseudogene TRBV3-2), the J call TRBJ2-1; TRBD2 might be the D (6 bases). The receptor's source is an adult who received the AZD1222 COVID-19 vaccine. Sequencing was performed on peripheral blood, taken 28 days after the second AZD1222 dose. DNA of the CDR3: TGTGCCAGCAGCCAAGATCAACTAGCAGATATACCTGAGCAGTTCTTC. Translation gives CASSQDQLADIPEQFF.